This is a list of T cell receptor beta chains from one sample in a study of blood T cell repertoires in COVID-19. The method was immunoSEQ multiplex PCR; TCRdb's version includes in-frame clones alone and lacks a portion of them. The table has under 40,000 clones, 75% to 90% seen once; the top ten hold roughly 14%. The specimen sequenced was peripheral blood. Source of these receptors: a man between 50 and 59 years old with active or convalescent COVID-19. CDR3s include the opening cysteine and the closing phenylalanine or tryptophan. A D gene is named only where the DNA matches it firmly. Not every row has a clone size; where given, it reads once, few, many or a size class.

>TRBV15|NA|TRBD1|TRBJ2-7
CATSRDFPPGQGIYEQYF
TGTGCCACCAGCAGAGATTTCCCTCCGGGACAGGGGATCTACGAGCAGTACTTC
>TRBV9|NA|TRBD1|TRBJ2-5
CASSALTGTETQYF
TGTGCCAGCAGCGCACTGACAGGGACAGAGACCCAGTACTTC
>TRBV7-8|NA|NA|TRBJ1-3
CASRAGYDSGNTIYF
TGTGCCAGCAGGGCAGGTTACGACTCTGGAAACACCATATATTTT
>TRBV12-3/TRBV12-4|NA|NA|TRBJ2-3
CASSRGSTDTQYF
TGTGCCAGCAGCCGCGGGAGCACAGATACGCAGTATTTT
>TRBV19|NA|NA|TRBJ1-6
CASSPEPNSPLHF
TGTGCCAGTAGCCCGGAGCCCAATTCACCCCTCCACTTT
>TRBV29-1|NA|NA|TRBJ1-2
CSVDAGSNYGYTF
TGCAGCGTTGACGCAGGGTCTAACTATGGCTACACCTTC
>TRBV24-1|few|NA|TRBJ1-3
CATSDLPYPGSGNTIYF
TGTGCCACCAGTGATTTGCCGTACCCAGGCTCTGGAAACACCATATATTTT
>TRBV18|NA|TRBD1|TRBJ1-4
CASSPTGTANEKLFF
TGTGCCAGCTCACCAACCGGGACAGCAAATGAAAAACTGTTTTTT
>TRBV9|NA|TRBD2|TRBJ2-2
CASSSHARGTSGNTGELFF
TGTGCCAGCAGCTCCCATGCCCGCGGGACTAGCGGGAACACCGGGGAGCTGTTTTTT
>TRBV14|NA|TRBD1|TRBJ1-1
CASSPPFDRVTWYTEAFF
TGTGCCAGCAGCCCACCCTTTGACAGGGTAACGTGGTACACTGAAGCTTTCTTT
>TRBV14|once|NA|TRBJ1-3
CASSQEKGKGNTIYF
TGTGCCAGCAGCCAAGAAAAGGGGAAAGGAAACACCATATATTTT
>TRBV5-4|NA|NA|TRBJ2-7
CASSFSVSSYEQYF
TGTGCCAGCAGCTTCAGCGTGAGCTCCTACGAGCAGTACTTC
>TRBV6-6|NA|NA|TRBJ1-3
CASSAGSGNTIYF
TGTGCCAGCTCGGCAGGCTCCGGAAACACCATATATTTT
>TRBV9|once|NA|TRBJ2-1
CASSVESGTSPYNEQFF
TGTGCCAGCAGCGTAGAGTCTGGCACGTCCCCCTACAATGAGCAGTTCTTC
>TRBV5-1|NA|NA|TRBJ1-4
CASTGTSNSRGEKLFF
TGCGCCAGCACAGGGACATCGAATAGCCGAGGTGAAAAACTGTTTTTT
>TRBV5-5|NA|TRBD1|TRBJ2-7
CASSSGQGPSYEQYF
TGTGCCAGCAGTTCCGGACAGGGGCCCTCCTACGAGCAGTACTTC
>TRBV10-1|NA|NA|TRBJ2-7
CASSGGSGLGYEQYF
TGCGCCAGCAGCGGAGGGTCCGGCCTCGGGTACGAGCAGTACTTC
>TRBV3-1/TRBV3-2|NA|NA|TRBJ1-5
CASSPSGSNQPQHF
TGTGCCAGCAGCCCCAGCGGTAGCAATCAGCCCCAGCATTTT
>TRBV2|NA|TRBD2|TRBJ2-7
CASSPSGGAFEQYF
TGTGCCAGCAGTCCTAGCGGGGGGGCATTCGAGCAGTACTTC
>TRBV15|NA|NA|TRBJ1-1
CATSRATGTEAFF
TGTGCCACCAGCAGAGCTACAGGGACTGAAGCTTTCTTT
>TRBV29-1|NA|NA|TRBJ2-1
CSVEDRLGANNEQFF
TGCAGCGTTGAAGATCGTCTAGGGGCCAACAATGAGCAGTTCTTC
>TRBV2|NA|TRBD1|TRBJ1-2
CASSDTDRGLDGYTF
TGTGCCAGCAGTGATACGGACAGGGGACTCGATGGCTACACCTTC
>TRBV15|NA|TRBD1|TRBJ1-2
CATSRDRTGGADRYTF
TGTGCCACCAGCAGAGATAGGACAGGGGGGGCGGATCGCTACACCTTC
>TRBV7-8|NA|NA|TRBJ2-3
CASSLPRRMDSTDTQYF
TGTGCCAGCAGCTTACCCCGGCGGATGGATTCCACAGATACGCAGTATTTT
>TRBV25-1|NA|TRBD1|TRBJ1-2
CASSVAGTGDGYTF
TGTGCCAGCAGTGTCGCCGGGACAGGGGATGGCTACACCTTC
>TRBV29-1|NA|NA|TRBJ1-1
CSVGQMNTEAFF
TGCAGCGTTGGACAAATGAACACTGAAGCTTTCTTT
>TRBV5-4|NA|TRBD1|TRBJ1-1
CASSPGTGEDDTEAFF
TGTGCCAGCAGCCCTGGGACAGGGGAGGATGACACTGAAGCTTTCTTT
>TRBV20-1|NA|TRBD2|TRBJ2-1
CSASPSGALDEQFF
TGCAGTGCTAGTCCTAGCGGGGCACTGGATGAGCAGTTCTTC
>TRBV4-1|NA|TRBD1|TRBJ2-7
CASSLGPGQGALEQYF
TGCGCCAGCAGCCTCGGACCGGGACAGGGGGCTCTGGAGCAGTACTTC
>TRBV4-1|NA|TRBD1|TRBJ2-1
CASGWFPGQGVNEQFF
TGCGCCAGCGGTTGGTTTCCGGGACAGGGGGTTAATGAGCAGTTCTTC
>TRBV15|NA|TRBD1|TRBJ2-3
CANSGQGRDTQYF
TGTGCCAACTCGGGACAGGGGAGGGATACGCAGTATTTT
>TRBV15|NA|NA|TRBJ1-3
CATSRDPLGAGGGNTIYF
TGTGCCACCAGCAGAGATCCGCTGGGGGCAGGCGGTGGAAACACCATATATTTT
>TRBV28|NA|TRBD1|TRBJ1-1
CASSKRTGGNTEAFF
TGTGCCAGCAGTAAGAGGACAGGGGGGAACACTGAAGCTTTCTTT
>TRBV7-3|NA|TRBD2|TRBJ2-1
CASSPSTGTSGGNEQFF
TGTGCCAGCAGCCCCAGTACCGGGACTAGCGGAGGTAATGAGCAGTTCTTC
>TRBV18|NA|TRBD2|TRBJ2-1
CASSPPLLAGGNEQFF
TGTGCCAGCTCACCACCGCTACTAGCGGGAGGCAATGAGCAGTTCTTC
>TRBV6-4|NA|NA|TRBJ2-1
CASSDTGLSYNEQFF
TGTGCCAGCAGTGACACAGGGCTATCCTACAATGAGCAGTTCTTC
>TRBV5-4|NA|TRBD1|TRBJ1-6
CASSLGTGNNSPLHF
TGTGCCAGCAGCTTGGGGACAGGGAATAATTCACCCCTCCACTTT
>TRBV5-3|NA|TRBD1|TRBJ1-3
CARSSRRKQGEAISGNTIYF
TGTGCCAGAAGCTCCAGAAGAAAACAGGGGGAAGCTATCTCTGGAAACACCATATATTTT
>TRBV5-1|NA|NA|TRBJ2-6
CASSGRQVSPSGANVLTF
TGCGCCAGCAGCGGAAGACAGGTGTCTCCCTCTGGGGCCAACGTCCTGACTTTC
>TRBV6-5|NA|NA|TRBJ1-2
CASSISKGGLSGYTF
TGTGCCAGCAGCATTAGCAAGGGGGGGCTGAGCGGCTACACCTTC
>TRBV2|once|NA|TRBJ1-1
CASRSLTGGVNTEAFF
TGTGCCAGCAGGAGCCTCACAGGAGGGGTGAACACTGAAGCTTTCTTT
>TRBV29-1|NA|TRBD1|TRBJ2-5
CSVDGQGVTETQYF
TGCAGCGTTGACGGGCAGGGGGTAACAGAGACCCAGTACTTC
>TRBV5-8|NA|TRBD1|TRBJ2-1
CASSLVAWFGTGEDNEQFF
TGTGCCAGCAGCTTGGTGGCATGGTTCGGGACAGGGGAAGACAATGAGCAGTTCTTC
>TRBV7-2|NA|TRBD1|TRBJ2-5
CASSYLGQGVGETQYF
TGTGCCAGCAGCTATCTGGGACAGGGGGTAGGAGAGACCCAGTACTTC
>TRBV6-4|NA|TRBD1|TRBJ1-2
CASSDSTPGQGIAWYGYTF
TGTGCCAGCAGTGACTCGACCCCGGGACAGGGGATCGCTTGGTATGGCTACACCTTC
>TRBV6-6|NA|TRBD1|TRBJ2-3
CASSHGTGTGGFTDTQYF
TGTGCCAGCAGTCATGGAACCGGGACAGGGGGTTTCACAGATACGCAGTATTTT
>TRBV27|NA|NA|TRBJ1-6
CASSLGTYNSPLHF
TGTGCCAGCAGTTTAGGCACCTATAATTCACCCCTCCACTTT
>TRBV13|NA|NA|TRBJ2-3
CASSPHTGDLPDTQYF
TGTGCCAGCAGCCCTCACACAGGGGACTTGCCAGATACGCAGTATTTT
>TRBV6-5|NA|NA|TRBJ2-1
CASSYRGNEQFF
TGTGCCAGCAGTTACAGGGGAAATGAGCAGTTCTTC